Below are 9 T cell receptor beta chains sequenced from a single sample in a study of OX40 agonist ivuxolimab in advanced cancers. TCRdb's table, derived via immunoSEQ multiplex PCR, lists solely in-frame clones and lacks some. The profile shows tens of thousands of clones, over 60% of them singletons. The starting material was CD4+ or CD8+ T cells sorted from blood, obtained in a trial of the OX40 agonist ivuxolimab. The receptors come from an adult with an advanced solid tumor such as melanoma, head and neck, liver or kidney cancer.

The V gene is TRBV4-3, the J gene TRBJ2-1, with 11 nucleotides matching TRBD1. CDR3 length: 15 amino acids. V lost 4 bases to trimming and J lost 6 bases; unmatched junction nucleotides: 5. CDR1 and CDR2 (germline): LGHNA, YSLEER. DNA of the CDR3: TGCGCCAGCAGCCGCGGGACAGGGGGGTTCAATGAGCAGTTCTTC. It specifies CASSRGTGGFNEQFF.

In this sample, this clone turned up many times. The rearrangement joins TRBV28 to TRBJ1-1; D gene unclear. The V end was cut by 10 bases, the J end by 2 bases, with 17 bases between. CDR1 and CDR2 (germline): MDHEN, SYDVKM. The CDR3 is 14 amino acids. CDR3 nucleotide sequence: TGTGCCACCACTCTAATACAGCGAAACACTGAAGCTTTCTTT. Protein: CATTLIQRNTEAFF.

CDR3 DNA sequence: TGTGCCAGCAGGGTCGGGGGAACGGCTACCGGGGAGCTGTTTTTT. Translation gives CASRVGGTATGELFF. The chain is built from TRBV6-5 and TRBJ2-2, with TRBD2 as a possible D gene (6 bases). V gave up 6 bases and J gave up 5 bases, with 16 bases separating them. Germline values: CDR1 MNHEY, CDR2 SVGAGI. The CDR3 sequence is 15 residues long.

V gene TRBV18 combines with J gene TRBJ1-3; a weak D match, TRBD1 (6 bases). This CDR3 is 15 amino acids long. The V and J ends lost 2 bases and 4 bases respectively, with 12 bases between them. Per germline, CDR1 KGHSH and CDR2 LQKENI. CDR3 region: CASSPKQGHGNTIYF. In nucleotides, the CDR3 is TGTGCCAGCTCACCAAAACAGGGCCACGGAAACACCATATATTTT.

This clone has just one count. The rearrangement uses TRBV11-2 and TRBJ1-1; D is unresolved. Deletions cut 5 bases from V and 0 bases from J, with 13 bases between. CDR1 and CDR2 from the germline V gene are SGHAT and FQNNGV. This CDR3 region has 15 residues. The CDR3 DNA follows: TGTGCCAGCAGCCTATCGGGAAGGATGAACACTGAAGCTTTCTTT. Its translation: CASSLSGRMNTEAFF.

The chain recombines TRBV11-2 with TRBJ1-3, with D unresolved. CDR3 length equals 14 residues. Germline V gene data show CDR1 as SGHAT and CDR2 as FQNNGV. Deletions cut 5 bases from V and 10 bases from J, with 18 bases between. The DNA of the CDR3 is TGTGCCAGCAGCGGGCCCCGACAACGAGGTACCATATATTTT. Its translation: CASSGPRQRGTIYF.

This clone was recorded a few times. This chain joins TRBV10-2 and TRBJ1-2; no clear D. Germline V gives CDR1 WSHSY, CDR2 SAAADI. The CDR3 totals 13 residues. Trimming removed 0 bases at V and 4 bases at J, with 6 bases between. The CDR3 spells CASSESGPYGYTF. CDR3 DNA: TGCGCCAGCAGTGAGTCCGGGCCCTATGGCTACACCTTC.

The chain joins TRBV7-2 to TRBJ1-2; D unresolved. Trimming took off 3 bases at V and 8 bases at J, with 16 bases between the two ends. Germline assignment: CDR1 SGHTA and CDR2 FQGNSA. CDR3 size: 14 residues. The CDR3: CASSFNQDTGGYTF. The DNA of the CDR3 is TGTGCCAGCAGCTTCAACCAGGATACCGGGGGCTACACCTTC.

DNA for the CDR3: TGCGCCAGCAGCCATGTTAGACAGGGGTGGATTGTCGAGCAGTACTTC. Translated: CASSHVRQGWIVEQYF. The chain joins TRBV4-1 to TRBJ2-5, with 8 bases matching TRBD1. With the DNA end fitting TRBJ2-7 better, the J assignment may be wrong. This CDR3 contains 16 residues. The germline V gene has CDR1 MGHRA and CDR2 YSYEKL.